These T cell receptor beta chains were read from a single sample in a study of blood T cell repertoires in COVID-19. TCRdb's table, derived via immunoSEQ multiplex PCR, lists solely in-frame clones and lacks some. The sample comprises about 130,000 clones, 88% of which are singletons, and 10% rests with the top ten. The sequencing sample was made of peripheral blood. These receptors were taken from a man over 45 with acute or convalescent COVID-19. Both conserved end residues are trimmed from each CDR3.

CDR3 protein: ASSQEGASVGNNEQF
V gene: TRBV4-1
CDR3 length: 15
J gene: TRBJ2-1

CDR3 protein: ASSFRLAGADYSYEQY
V gene: TRBV5-6
CDR3 length: 16
J gene: TRBJ2-7

CDR3 protein: ASSFSHNGNTIY
V gene: TRBV7-2
CDR3 length: 12
J gene: TRBJ1-3

CDR3 protein: ASSSSAGTSGRAPNEQF
V gene: TRBV27
CDR3 length: 17
J gene: TRBJ2-1

CDR3 protein: ASSLGQGYTGELF
V gene: TRBV11-3
CDR3 length: 13
J gene: TRBJ2-2

CDR3 protein: ASTQGLAGIEQY
V gene: TRBV2
CDR3 length: 12
J gene: TRBJ2-7

CDR3 protein: ASFQPGQLNEKLF
V gene: TRBV19
CDR3 length: 13
J gene: TRBJ1-4

CDR3 protein: ASSQVEGGANTEAF
V gene: TRBV14
CDR3 length: 14
J gene: TRBJ1-1

CDR3 protein: ASSPWGVGQPQH
V gene: TRBV6-5
CDR3 length: 12
J gene: TRBJ1-5

CDR3 protein: ASNRPTEPNEKLF
V gene: TRBV28
CDR3 length: 13
J gene: TRBJ1-4

CDR3 protein: ASSQPRGGPGADTQY
V gene: TRBV4-1
CDR3 length: 15
J gene: TRBJ2-3

CDR3 protein: ASGQVLRGNTIY
V gene: TRBV19
CDR3 length: 12
J gene: TRBJ1-3

CDR3 protein: ASSSAGSYNSPLH
V gene: TRBV7-9
CDR3 length: 13
J gene: TRBJ1-6

CDR3 protein: ASSFRAGIRDTGELF
V gene: TRBV5-1
CDR3 length: 15
J gene: TRBJ2-2